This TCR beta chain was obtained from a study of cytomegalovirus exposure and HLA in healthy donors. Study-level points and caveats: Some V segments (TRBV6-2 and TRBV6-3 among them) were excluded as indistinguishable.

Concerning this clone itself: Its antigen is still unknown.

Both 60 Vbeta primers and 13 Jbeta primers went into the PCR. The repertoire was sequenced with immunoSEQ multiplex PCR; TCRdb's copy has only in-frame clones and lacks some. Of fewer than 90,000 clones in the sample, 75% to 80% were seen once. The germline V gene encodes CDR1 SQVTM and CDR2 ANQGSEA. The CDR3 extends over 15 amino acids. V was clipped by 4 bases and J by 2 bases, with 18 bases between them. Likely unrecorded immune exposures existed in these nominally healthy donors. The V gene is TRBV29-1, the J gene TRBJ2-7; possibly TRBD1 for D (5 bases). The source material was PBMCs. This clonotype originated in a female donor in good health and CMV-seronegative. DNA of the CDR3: TGCAGCGTTGTATATGAGGCGGCAGGGCCCTACGAGCAGTACTTC. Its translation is CSVVYEAAGPYEQYF.